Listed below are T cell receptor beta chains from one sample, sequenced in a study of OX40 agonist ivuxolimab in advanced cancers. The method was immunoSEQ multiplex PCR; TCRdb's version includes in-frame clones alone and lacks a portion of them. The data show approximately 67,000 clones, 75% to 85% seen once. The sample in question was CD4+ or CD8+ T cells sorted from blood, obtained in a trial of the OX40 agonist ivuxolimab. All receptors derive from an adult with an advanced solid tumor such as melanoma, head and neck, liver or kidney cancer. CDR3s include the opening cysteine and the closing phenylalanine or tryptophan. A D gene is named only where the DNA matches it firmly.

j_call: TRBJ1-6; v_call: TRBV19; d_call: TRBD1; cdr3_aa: CASSKGQTVAPLHF
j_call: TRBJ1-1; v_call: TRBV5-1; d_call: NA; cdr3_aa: CASSMEENTEAFF
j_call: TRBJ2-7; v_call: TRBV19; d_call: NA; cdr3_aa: CASSIQAGAYEQYF
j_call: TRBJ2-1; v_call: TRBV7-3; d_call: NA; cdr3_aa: CASSSIGGRSSYNEQFF
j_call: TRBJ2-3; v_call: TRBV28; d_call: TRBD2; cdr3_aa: CASRLPGLAELSTDTQYF
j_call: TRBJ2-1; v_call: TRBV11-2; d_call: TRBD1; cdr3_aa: CASSPDRGEYNEQFF
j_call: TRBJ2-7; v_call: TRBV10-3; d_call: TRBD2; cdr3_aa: CAISGSSGRDEQYF
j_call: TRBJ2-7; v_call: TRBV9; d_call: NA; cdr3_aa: CGEGATYEQYF
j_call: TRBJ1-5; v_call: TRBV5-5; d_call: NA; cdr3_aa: CASSLGLRQDNQPQHF
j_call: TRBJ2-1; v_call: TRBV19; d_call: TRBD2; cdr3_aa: CASSPTASGRARLYNEQFF
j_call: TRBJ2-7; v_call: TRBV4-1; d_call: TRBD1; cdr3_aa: CASSPGQGSEQYF
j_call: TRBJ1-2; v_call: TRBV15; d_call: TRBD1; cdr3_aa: CATSRGDRGGYGYTF
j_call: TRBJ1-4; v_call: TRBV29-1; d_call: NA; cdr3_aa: CSATTSNEKLFF
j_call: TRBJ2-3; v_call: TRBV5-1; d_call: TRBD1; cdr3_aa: CASSIGTGTDTQYF
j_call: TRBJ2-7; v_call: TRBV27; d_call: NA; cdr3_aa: CASSLNGIGQEGEYEQYF
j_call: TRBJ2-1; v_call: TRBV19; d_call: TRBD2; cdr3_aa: CASSIGLAVALPNEQFF
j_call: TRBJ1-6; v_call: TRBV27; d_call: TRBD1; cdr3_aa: CASSPGQVYNSPLHF
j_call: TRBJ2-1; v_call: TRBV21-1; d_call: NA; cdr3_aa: CASSMHSVDDEQFF
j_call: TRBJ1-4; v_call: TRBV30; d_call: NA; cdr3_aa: CAWSVWQGKTNEKLFF
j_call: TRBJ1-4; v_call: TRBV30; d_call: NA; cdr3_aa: CAWSTGSEKLFF
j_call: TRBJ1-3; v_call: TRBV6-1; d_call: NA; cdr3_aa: CASSDGDWISSGNTIYF
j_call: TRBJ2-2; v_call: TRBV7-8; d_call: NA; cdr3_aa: CASSLAGLLNTGELFF
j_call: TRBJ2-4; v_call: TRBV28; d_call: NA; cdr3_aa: CASSFPEGGHRNIQYF
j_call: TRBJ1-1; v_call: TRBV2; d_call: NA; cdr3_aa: CASSIDRNTEAFF
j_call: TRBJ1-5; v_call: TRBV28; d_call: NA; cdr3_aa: CASSPREVGQPQHF
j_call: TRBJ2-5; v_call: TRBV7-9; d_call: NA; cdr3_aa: CASSLARGGPAETQYF
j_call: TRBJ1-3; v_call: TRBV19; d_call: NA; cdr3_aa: CASSVLQGPSGNTIYF
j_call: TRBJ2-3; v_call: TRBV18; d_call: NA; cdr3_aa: CASSPTGGDTQYF
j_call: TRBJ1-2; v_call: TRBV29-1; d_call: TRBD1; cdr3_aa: CSVEERQGGSYTF
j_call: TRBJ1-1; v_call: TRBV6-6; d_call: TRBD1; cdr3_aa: CASLRSQMTGNEAFF
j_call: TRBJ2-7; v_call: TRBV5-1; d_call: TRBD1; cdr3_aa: CASSMGQGSLEQYF
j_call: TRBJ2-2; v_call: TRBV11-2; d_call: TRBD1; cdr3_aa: CASSLGQGSGELFF
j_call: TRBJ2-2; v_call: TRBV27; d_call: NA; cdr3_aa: CASSPRLNTGELFF
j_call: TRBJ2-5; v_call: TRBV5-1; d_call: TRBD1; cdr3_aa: CASRTGAHQETQYF
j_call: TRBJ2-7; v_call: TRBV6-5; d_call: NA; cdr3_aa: CASSSDTYEQYF
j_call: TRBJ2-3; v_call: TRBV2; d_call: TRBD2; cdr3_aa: CASRRGQPSGGGDTQYF
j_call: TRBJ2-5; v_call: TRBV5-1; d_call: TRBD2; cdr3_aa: CASSSGLAGDWETQYF
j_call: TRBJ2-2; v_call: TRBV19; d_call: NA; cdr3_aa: CASSRSLDYTGELFF
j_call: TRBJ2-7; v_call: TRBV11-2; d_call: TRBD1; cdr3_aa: CASSFAGQGQYEQYF
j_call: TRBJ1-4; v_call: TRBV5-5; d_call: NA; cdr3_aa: CASSLATGEKLFF
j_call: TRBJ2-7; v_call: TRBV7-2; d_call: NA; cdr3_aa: CASSLSSGWDTRPYEQYF
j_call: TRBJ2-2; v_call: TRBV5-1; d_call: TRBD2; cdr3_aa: CASSVSTSGRNTGELFF
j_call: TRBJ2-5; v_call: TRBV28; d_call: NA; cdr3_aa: CAIRADPLETQYF
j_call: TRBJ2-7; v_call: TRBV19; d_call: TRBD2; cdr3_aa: CASSREGDEQYF
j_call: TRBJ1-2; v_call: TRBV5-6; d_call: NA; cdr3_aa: CASSPGGAAVYGYTF
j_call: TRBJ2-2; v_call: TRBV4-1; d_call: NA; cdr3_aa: CASSQERYTGELFF
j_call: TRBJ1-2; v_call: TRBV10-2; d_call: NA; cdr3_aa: CASSGGHLGYTF
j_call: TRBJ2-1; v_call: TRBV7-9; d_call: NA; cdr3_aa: CASSLEVEQFF
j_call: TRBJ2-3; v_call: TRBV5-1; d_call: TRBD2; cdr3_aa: CASSLGLAGEDTQYF
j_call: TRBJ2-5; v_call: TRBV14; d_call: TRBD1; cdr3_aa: CASSHIQGRQETQYF
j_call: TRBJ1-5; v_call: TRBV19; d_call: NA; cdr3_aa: CASIRTPGQNQPQHF
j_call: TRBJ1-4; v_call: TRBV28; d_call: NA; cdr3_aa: CASSRDIGTNEKLFF
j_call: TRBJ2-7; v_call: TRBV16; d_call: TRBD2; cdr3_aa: CASSPLGLAGGLVTYEQYF
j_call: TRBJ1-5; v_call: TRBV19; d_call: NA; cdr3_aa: CASSRTYSNQPQHF
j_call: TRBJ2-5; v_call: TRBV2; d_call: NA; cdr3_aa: CASVGGLGGVTQYF
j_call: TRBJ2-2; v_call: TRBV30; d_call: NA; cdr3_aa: CAWSFGGTNTGELFF
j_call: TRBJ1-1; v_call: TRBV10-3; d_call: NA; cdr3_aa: CAISEGGGGTEAFF
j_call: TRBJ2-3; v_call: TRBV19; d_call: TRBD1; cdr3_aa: CASSIAGTADSSTDTQYF